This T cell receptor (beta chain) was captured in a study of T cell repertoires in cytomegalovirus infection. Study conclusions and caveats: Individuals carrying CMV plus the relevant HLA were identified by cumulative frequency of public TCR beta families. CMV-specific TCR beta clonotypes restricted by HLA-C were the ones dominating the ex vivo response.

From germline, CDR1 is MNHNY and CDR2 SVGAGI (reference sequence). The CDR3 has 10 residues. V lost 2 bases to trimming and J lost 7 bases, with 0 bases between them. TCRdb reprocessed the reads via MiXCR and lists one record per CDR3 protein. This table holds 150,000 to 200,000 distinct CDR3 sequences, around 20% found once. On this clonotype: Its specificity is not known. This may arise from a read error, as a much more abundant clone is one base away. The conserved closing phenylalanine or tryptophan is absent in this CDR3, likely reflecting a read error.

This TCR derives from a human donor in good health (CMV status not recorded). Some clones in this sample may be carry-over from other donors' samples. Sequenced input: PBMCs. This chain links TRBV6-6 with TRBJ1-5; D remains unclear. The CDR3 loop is CASSYQPQHI. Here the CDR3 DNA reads TGTGCCAGCAGTTACCAGCCCCAGCATATT.